This T cell receptor (beta chain) was captured by sequencing in a study of blood T cells in healthy people across ages (dated by TCRdb to about 2015). With regard to the full study: Template switching captured roughly one uniquely barcoded TCR beta cDNA molecule per two T cells in model experiments. To avoid experimental bias, donors of different ages were distributed randomly across sequencing lanes. Age-related changes in TCR beta repertoire diversity were measured in the study by deep sequencing normalized with unique cDNA molecular identifiers. The donors were divided into four age groups: young (average about 16 years), middle-aged (under 40), aged (about 56) and long-lived (roughly 82). The study analyzed two additional independent replicas of 1 million unique cDNA reads from the same blood draw for two donors, one aged 18 to 30 and one aged 80 or older.

Germline trimming: 9 bases from V, 4 bases from J; junction bases outside gene matches: 5. The CDR3 has 13 amino acids, counting the end cysteine and phenylalanine. The CDR3 DNA has 39 bases and is translated from base 1. The germline V gene yields MDHEN for CDR1 and SYDVKM for CDR2. As concerns this clonotype: Its recognized antigen is unknown. No base qualities exist here, and no much larger clone lies one base off it.

Paper-wide results and their limitations: Estimates of total diversity from one million sequenced T cells were regarded as lower bounds and underestimates. Observed TCR beta diversity per million T cells fell roughly linearly with age, and a significant reduction was already apparent by age approximately 41. Compared with the aged group, the long-lived group had more naive CD4+ T cells, fewer expanded clones and increased TCR diversity, suggesting age selection. Because the CMV infection status of the donors was unknown, age-related changes in expanded clonotypes may potentially have been confounded. Bulk unsorted PBMC profiling prevented conclusive comparison of naive and antigen-experienced compartments. There was a strong correlation between observed TCR beta diversity and the percentage of naive T cells measured by flow cytometry.

Donors were 40 or so systemically healthy Caucasian individuals from Russia aged roughly 6 to 90 years. Each donor gave 8 to 10 milliliters of peripheral blood, collected into EDTA-treated Vacutainer tubes. Ficoll-Paque density-gradient centrifugation was used to isolate PBMCs, with at least 7 million per sample. Trizol reagent was used to extract total RNA from the PBMCs, yielding at least 6 micrograms per sample. The percentages of naive CD45RAhigh/CD27high T cells were determined by flow cytometry on a PBMC aliquot from every donor. To prepare the library, 5' RACE was applied. TCRdb shows the sequencer as Illumina HiSeq 2500. A second PCR of about 7 to 12 cycles was run with a J-beta primer mix and a sample-barcoded 5' primer. Each TCR beta cDNA molecule received a unique molecular identifier from a template-switch 5' adaptor carrying 12 random nucleotides. Each sample yielded at least 2.5 million CDR3-containing paired-end reads. The Mint cDNA synthesis kit, primed by a TRBC-specific oligonucleotide, was used to synthesize first-strand cDNA from all RNA. Following uracil-DNA glycosylase treatment, all cDNA underwent a first 18-cycle PCR with the universal primers M1SS and BC2_uni_R. For the original study's pipeline: For normalization, 1 million high-quality reads, each with a distinct molecular identifier, were randomly selected from each sample. Instead of being binned into consensus sequences, reads that shared molecular identifiers were thrown out. MiTCR, with a Q25 quality threshold and the strictest error-elimination algorithm, was used for CDR3 identification, clonotype clustering and error correction. A nonparametric unseen species model with Euler transformation was used to estimate a lower bound on total TCR beta diversity. The raw public data were reprocessed by TCRdb itself: fastp quality trimming at Q25, MiXCR clonotype calling, in-frame beta chains only. Entries are consolidated by CDR3 protein sequence, retaining the most common genes and DNA. The V and J calls were determined by TCRdb, not by the authors. The sample table records about a million distinct CDR3 sequences; just over 50% of these occur just once. 20% to 25% of the sample comes from the top ten.

The source of this sequence is a woman aged 55-70 years in good health. Material: blood. The sequence links TRBV28 to TRBJ2-7; 11 bases in between match TRBD1. CDR3 region: CASSDRGLYEQYF. The nucleotides read TGTGCCAGTTCGGACAGGGGGCTTTACGAGCAGTACTTC.